The rows below give T cell receptor beta chains drawn from one sample of a study of CD8 T cells in Susac syndrome. TCRdb itself ran the immunoSEQ multiplex PCR reads through MiXCR, one entry per CDR3 protein. The sample lists around 95,000 distinct CDR3 sequences; about 95% were seen once. Sequencing was carried out using CD8+ T cells from PBMCs. The origin of the receptors is a human donor with Susac syndrome. The CDR3 runs from the conserved cysteine through the conserved F or W. Each record gives: J gene, D gene, V gene, clone size, CDR3 length, CDR3 DNA, CDR3 protein. A D gene is named only where the DNA matches it firmly. Not all rows give a size; the values are once, few, many and, for expanded clones, a class.

TRBJ1-6 NA TRBV18 NA 14 TGTGCCAGCTCACCAGGGAGACACGATTCACCCCTCCACTTT CASSPGRHDSPLHF
TRBJ2-1 TRBD1 TRBV7-3 NA 15 TGTGCCAGCGGCTTGGCGGGACAGGGGTACAATGAGCAGTTCTTC CASGLAGQGYNEQFF
TRBJ1-3 NA TRBV6-5 NA 18 TGTGCCAGCAGTTACGTAGAAGTTCTACAATACTCTGGAAACACCATATATTTT CASSYVEVLQYSGNTIYF
TRBJ2-6 NA TRBV28 NA 15 TGTGCCAGCAGCCGGGCAGGGTCCGGGGCCAACGTCCTGACTTTC CASSRAGSGANVLTF
TRBJ2-7 NA TRBV28 NA 14 TGTGCCAGCAGTTTATTCATAGGAACCAACGAGCAGTACTTC CASSLFIGTNEQYF
TRBJ2-5 NA TRBV20-1 NA 17 TGCAGTGCTCCAGTGTTTTGGGGGGCGGGTAACCAACAGACCCAGTACTTC CSAPVFWGAGNQQTQYF
TRBJ1-5 NA TRBV29-1 NA 15 TGCAGCGATGGAAACCAGGGTGGTGGCAATCAGCCCCAGCATTTT CSDGNQGGGNQPQHF
TRBJ1-6 NA TRBV27 NA 15 TGTGCCAGCAGTCCCCAGGACGGATATAATTCACCCCTCCACTTT CASSPQDGYNSPLHF
TRBJ2-1 TRBD2 TRBV29-1 NA 17 TGCAGCGTTGACCTCCTTACTAGCGCGAGCTCCTACAATGAGCAGTTCTTC CSVDLLTSASSYNEQFF
TRBJ2-1 TRBD2 TRBV20-1 NA 15 TGCAGTGCTAGTTATACTAGCGGGGGGGCAGGGGAGCAGTTCTTC CSASYTSGGAGEQFF
TRBJ1-5 NA TRBV20-1 NA 15 TGCAGTGCAGGGCTACCCGGGACTAGCAATCAGCCCCAGCATTTT CSAGLPGTSNQPQHF
TRBJ2-3 TRBD2 TRBV28 NA 14 TGTGCCAGCAGTTTGCGGGGGGGCACAGATACGCAGTATTTT CASSLRGGTDTQYF
TRBJ2-5 NA TRBV3-1 once 12 TGTGCCAGCAGCCTCATTCCAGAGACCCAGTACTTC CASSLIPETQYF
TRBJ2-3 TRBD2 TRBV6-4 once 14 TGTGCCAGCAGTGAACGGGAGGACACAGATACGCAGTATTTT CASSEREDTDTQYF
TRBJ2-6 TRBD1 TRBV6-5 NA 19 TGTGCCAGCAGTTACTGGGGGACAGGGACCAGCTCTGGGGCCAACGTCCTGACTTTC CASSYWGTGTSSGANVLTF
TRBJ1-1 TRBD1 TRBV2 NA 14 TGTGCCAGCAGTCCGGACAGGACCAACACTGAAGCTTTCTTT CASSPDRTNTEAFF
TRBJ1-2 NA TRBV18 NA 13 TGTGCCAGCTCACCCGACAGAAACTATGGCTACACCTTC CASSPDRNYGYTF
TRBJ1-5 NA TRBV20-1 NA 17 TGCAGTGCTAGAGATCTTGGGAGGGTCATGGGCAATCAGCCCCAGCATTTT CSARDLGRVMGNQPQHF
TRBJ1-5 NA TRBV9 few 15 TGTGCCAGCAGCTCGGATGGGGGAGGCAATCAGCCCCAGCATTTT CASSSDGGGNQPQHF
TRBJ2-2 TRBD1 TRBV29-1 NA 14 TGCAGCGTCTCTGACAGGGGCTACACCGGGGAGCTGTTTTTT CSVSDRGYTGELFF
TRBJ1-5 NA TRBV19 NA 13 TGTGCCAGTAGTATAAGGCAGAATCAGCCCCAGCATTTT CASSIRQNQPQHF
TRBJ2-5 NA TRBV19 NA 13 TGTGCCAGCGGTGGATATTCCAAAGAGACCCAGTACTTC CASGGYSKETQYF
TRBJ2-1 NA TRBV4-1 NA 14 TGCGCCAGCAGCCAGGCCTCCCCCTACAATGAGCAGTTCTTC CASSQASPYNEQFF
TRBJ2-7 TRBD2 TRBV20-1 NA 13 TGCAGTGCTGGGACTAGCGGGCACTACGAGCAGTACTTC CSAGTSGHYEQYF
TRBJ2-3 TRBD2 TRBV6-5 NA 14 TGTGCCAGCAGGACAACCGGGGGGACAGATACGCAGTATTTT CASRTTGGTDTQYF
TRBJ1-1 NA TRBV9 NA 15 TGTGCCAGCAGCGTAGGGCCTACACAGAACACTGAAGCTTTCTTT CASSVGPTQNTEAFF